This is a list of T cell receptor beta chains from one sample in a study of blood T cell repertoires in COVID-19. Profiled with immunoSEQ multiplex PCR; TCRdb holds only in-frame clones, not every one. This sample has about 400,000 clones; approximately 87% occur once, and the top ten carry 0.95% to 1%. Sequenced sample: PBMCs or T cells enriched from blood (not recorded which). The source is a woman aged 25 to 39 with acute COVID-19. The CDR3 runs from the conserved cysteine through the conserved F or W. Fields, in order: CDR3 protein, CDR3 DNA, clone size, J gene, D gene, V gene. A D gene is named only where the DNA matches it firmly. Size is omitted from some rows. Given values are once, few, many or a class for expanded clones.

CDR3: CASSLRDRGSNEKLFF; DNA: TGTGCCAGCAGTCTCCGGGACAGGGGGTCTAATGAAAAACTGTTTTTT; size: -; J: TRBJ1-4; D: TRBD1; V: TRBV3-1/TRBV3-2
CDR3: CASGEDRTPYGYTF; DNA: TGCGCCAGCGGAGAGGACAGGACCCCTTATGGCTACACCTTC; size: -; J: TRBJ1-2; D: TRBD1; V: TRBV10-2
CDR3: CASSFSGLTEAFF; DNA: TGTGCCAGCAGTTTTTCGGGGTTGACTGAAGCTTTCTTT; size: -; J: TRBJ1-1; D: -; V: TRBV27
CDR3: CASSSTRGFNTEAFF; DNA: TGCGCCAGCAGCTCTACAAGGGGTTTCAACACTGAAGCTTTCTTT; size: -; J: TRBJ1-1; D: -; V: TRBV5-1
CDR3: CASSPGTRYYNEQFF; DNA: TGCGCCAGCAGCCCCGGGACTAGATATTACAATGAGCAGTTCTTC; size: -; J: TRBJ2-1; D: TRBD2; V: TRBV10-1
CDR3: CASSQQGIRYEQYF; DNA: TGTGCCAGCAGCCAGCAGGGGATACGCTACGAGCAGTACTTC; size: -; J: TRBJ2-7; D: -; V: TRBV14
CDR3: CASSPGQGLNQPQHF; DNA: TGTGCCAGCAGTCCAGGACAGGGGCTCAATCAGCCCCAGCATTTT; size: once; J: TRBJ1-5; D: TRBD1; V: TRBV2
CDR3: CASSSIAGGSSYEQYF; DNA: TGTGCCAGCAGCTCCATAGCGGGGGGGAGCTCCTACGAGCAGTACTTC; size: -; J: TRBJ2-7; D: TRBD2; V: TRBV7-2
CDR3: CASSPLAGGQETQYF; DNA: TGTGCCAGCTCACCCCTAGCGGGGGGCCAAGAGACCCAGTACTTC; size: -; J: TRBJ2-5; D: TRBD2; V: TRBV18
CDR3: CASSLRSAGNTIYF; DNA: TGTGCCAGCAGCTTGAGGAGCGCCGGAAACACCATATATTTT; size: -; J: TRBJ1-3; D: -; V: TRBV7-2
CDR3: CASSRGWGGVNTEAFF; DNA: TGCGCCAGCAGCCGTGGTTGGGGCGGAGTGAACACTGAAGCTTTCTTT; size: -; J: TRBJ1-1; D: -; V: TRBV5-1
CDR3: CASSLDGDYTDTQYF; DNA: TGTGCCAGCAGCTTAGATGGCGACTATACAGATACGCAGTATTTT; size: -; J: TRBJ2-3; D: -; V: TRBV7-2
CDR3: CASTDIQGTTEAFF; DNA: TGTGCCAGTACCGACATACAGGGTACGACTGAAGCTTTCTTT; size: few; J: TRBJ1-1; D: -; V: TRBV19
CDR3: CASSFGQQNIQYF; DNA: TGCGCCAGCAGCTTTGGACAGCAAAACATTCAGTACTTC; size: -; J: TRBJ2-4; D: -; V: TRBV5-1
CDR3: CASSDSRQGLSEQFF; DNA: TGTGCCAGCAGTGACTCGAGACAGGGGCTAAGTGAGCAGTTCTTC; size: few; J: TRBJ2-1; D: TRBD1; V: TRBV6-4
CDR3: CASSLVTGGGTDTQYF; DNA: TGTGCCAGCAGCTTAGTAACAGGGGGGGGCACAGATACGCAGTATTTT; size: once; J: TRBJ2-3; D: -; V: TRBV11-2
CDR3: CASSIPGSYEQYF; DNA: TGTGCCAGTAGTATTCCGGGCTCCTACGAGCAGTACTTC; size: -; J: TRBJ2-7; D: -; V: TRBV19
CDR3: CASSLRTGRLFF; DNA: TGTGCCAGCAGCCTGCGGACAGGGAGGCTGTTCTTC; size: -; J: TRBJ2-1; D: TRBD1; V: TRBV11-3
CDR3: CASSEKDRDYEQYF; DNA: TGTGCCAGCAGTGAAAAGGACAGGGACTACGAGCAGTACTTC; size: -; J: TRBJ2-7; D: TRBD1; V: TRBV6-1
CDR3: CASSQVSWGRKVSPLHF; DNA: TGTGCCAGCAGCCAAGTGAGTTGGGGGCGCAAGGTTTCACCCCTCCACTTT; size: -; J: TRBJ1-6; D: -; V: TRBV3-1/TRBV3-2
CDR3: CASSQLGRDGELFF; DNA: TGTGCCAGCAGCCAACTTGGGAGGGACGGGGAGCTGTTTTTT; size: -; J: TRBJ2-2; D: TRBD2; V: TRBV3-1/TRBV3-2
CDR3: CASSQDPRASHGYTF; DNA: TGCGCCAGCAGCCAAGACCCAAGAGCTTCGCATGGCTACACCTTC; size: -; J: TRBJ1-2; D: -; V: TRBV4-1
CDR3: CASSLARGRTDEQFF; DNA: TGTGCCAGCAGCTTAGCGCGTGGGCGAACGGATGAGCAGTTCTTC; size: -; J: TRBJ2-1; D: -; V: TRBV7-2
CDR3: CASSPGQAGSPLHF; DNA: TGTGCCAGCAGTCCTGGACAGGCTGGATCACCCCTCCACTTT; size: -; J: TRBJ1-6; D: TRBD1; V: TRBV7-2
CDR3: CASSLGGPDTQYF; DNA: TGTGCCAGCAGCTTGGGGGGGCCAGATACGCAGTATTTT; size: -; J: TRBJ2-3; D: -; V: TRBV5-4
CDR3: CASTRGTGWSSPLHF; DNA: TGTGCCAGCACCAGGGGGACAGGGTGGTCTTCACCCCTCCACTTT; size: -; J: TRBJ1-6; D: TRBD1; V: TRBV6-5